The TCR beta chain under discussion was sequenced for a study of T cells in localized non-small cell lung cancer. Using immunoSEQ multiplex PCR, the repertoire was profiled, and TCRdb retains in-frame clones only, with some absent. The sample yields around 130,000 clones, approximately 88% seen once. As concerns this clone: No antigen is known for it.

Study conclusions and caveats: A denser population of T cells in blood accompanied longer overall survival. Sequencing covered just one tumor region, so heterogeneity cannot be ruled out. Out of the top 100 tumor clones, a median 57 were seen in adjacent lung.

The material was peripheral blood, obtained before any cancer treatment. The source is a female donor at least 60 years old with stage I lung adenocarcinoma.

The CDR3 sequence is CASISGRTQYF. The CDR3 region has the DNA TGTGCCAGTATTTCGGGTAGGACCCAGTACTTC. The rearrangement joins TRBV2 to TRBJ2-5; D unclear. Germline loops: CDR1 SNHLY, CDR2 FYNNEI. The CDR3 extends over 11 amino acids. V lost 9 bases, J lost 7 bases, and 12 bases lay in between.